The 8 T cell receptor beta chains below come from one sample, sequenced in a study of blood T cell repertoires in COVID-19. Sequencing used immunoSEQ multiplex PCR; TCRdb keeps in-frame clones, though not all of them. Of 35,000 to 45,000 clones in the sample, about 88% are singletons; the top ten hold less than 3%. What was sequenced was peripheral blood. The receptor source for this set is a human donor in a cohort sampled during active COVID-19.

The chain joins TRBV10-1 to TRBJ1-1; 7 bases match TRBD1. This CDR3 has 13 residues. Germline CDR1 and CDR2: WNHNN and SYGVQD (reference sequence). V trimming: 5 bases; J trimming: 4 bases; junction bases outside the gene matches: 4. This CDR3 is CASSKQGITEAFF. CDR3 nucleotide sequence: TGCGCCAGCAGTAAACAGGGGATCACTGAAGCTTTCTTT.

The V call is TRBV6-5, the J call TRBJ1-1; maybe TRBD1 (5 bases). CDR3 length: 15 residues. CDR1 is MNHEY, CDR2 SVGAGI, per germline. V was cut by 7 bases and J by 2 bases, with 17 bases left in between. The DNA for the CDR3 is TGTGCCAGCAAGACATTACGGGACTTTAACACTGAAGCTTTCTTT. It translates to CASKTLRDFNTEAFF.

The gene calls are TRBV28 and TRBJ2-7; D may be TRBD2 (5 bases). The CDR3 length is 16 residues. The germline gives CDR1 MDHEN, CDR2 SYDVKM. CDR3 sequence reads: CTLRRAGQKGAYEQYF. CDR3 DNA sequence: TGTACACTCCGGCGGGCAGGTCAAAAGGGAGCCTACGAGCAGTACTTC.

This clone was counted a few times. This chain joins TRBV7-8 and TRBJ2-5; D might be TRBD1 (5 bases). The CDR3 sequence is 14 residues long. The V end lost 1 base, the J end lost 2 bases, and 8 bases lay between the germline ends. Germline V gene lookup returns CDR1 SGHVS and CDR2 FQNEAQ. The CDR3 DNA follows: TGTGCCAGCAGCTTAGTCAGACAGCAAGAGACCCAGTACTTC. It is translated as CASSLVRQQETQYF.

The J gene is TRBJ2-5, the V gene TRBV18, with 12 bases lining up with TRBD2. Germline V gene sequence: CDR1 KGHSH, CDR2 LQKENI. This CDR3 is built from 17 residues. V shed 0 bases, J shed 5 bases, and the junction held 7 bases outside the gene matches. The CDR3 bases are TGTGCCAGCTCACCACCGGAACTAGCGGGGGGCCGTGAGACCCAGTACTTC. This codes for CASSPPELAGGRETQYF.

The V and J genes are TRBV4-1 and TRBJ2-7, with 7 positions matching TRBD1. Germline CDR1 reads MGHRA; CDR2 reads YSYEKL. CDR3 length equals 15 residues. J lost 5 bases, V lost 0 bases, and 7 bases had no gene match. This chain's CDR3 is CASSQDEGAGNEQYF. For the CDR3, the DNA is TGCGCCAGCAGCCAAGATGAGGGGGCTGGGAACGAGCAGTACTTC.

This chain joins TRBV2 and TRBJ1-5; D unresolved. The ends were cut back, 3 bases at V and 7 bases at J, with 13 bases in the middle. CDR1 is SNHLY, CDR2 FYNNEI, per germline. The CDR3 totals 14 residues. The DNA for the CDR3 is TGTGCCAGCAGTGATGTTCTCCCTGGCCAGCCCCAGCATTTT. It translates to CASSDVLPGQPQHF.

This rearrangement joins TRBV3-1 (or the pseudogene TRBV3-2) to TRBJ2-3; 16 bases fit TRBD2. J gave up 4 bases and V 3 bases, and 4 bases lay outside the gene matches. The CDR3 covers 17 residues. Germline V gene sequence: CDR1 LGHDT, CDR2 YNNKEL (reference sequence). This CDR3 reads CASSQTGTSGGADTQYF. The CDR3 nucleotides read TGTGCCAGCAGCCAGACCGGGACTAGCGGGGGGGCAGATACGCAGTATTTT.